What follows are 14 T cell receptor beta chains derived from one specimen sequenced in a study of human T cells and chemical hapten exposure (dated by TCRdb to 2020 to 2022). Receptor amplification or capture employed 5' RACE. The sequencer was an Illumina MiSeq. TCRdb applied fastp at Q25 and MiXCR to the public reads, then kept only in-frame beta chains. Rows with a matching CDR3 protein are joined into one entry that keeps the most common DNA and genes. Present in this sample are 110,000 or so distinct CDR3 sequences, 15% to 20% of which were seen just once. The top ten clonotypes cover 2.5% to 3.5% of the sample. Total RNA was extracted from unfractionated whole blood that had been collected in Tempus Blood RNA tubes. The receptors were gathered from a human donor in good health.

This sequence joins TRBV7-3 and TRBJ2-2; TRBD2 matches at 13 bases. The germline V gene has CDR1 SGHTA and CDR2 FQGTGA. There are 15 residues in the CDR3. V trimming: 5 bases; J trimming: 5 bases; junction bases outside the gene matches: 2. The CDR3 DNA reads as TGTGCCAGCAGCCCGGGACTAGCGGGAACCGGGGAGCTGTTTTTT. Its protein product is CASSPGLAGTGELFF.

There are a few counts of this clonotype. The V and J genes are TRBV25-1 and TRBJ1-4; D gene uncertain. Trimming removed 1 base from V and 6 bases from J, with 3 bases in between. This CDR3 has 12 amino acids. Germline V gives CDR1 MGHDK, CDR2 SYGVNS. CDR3 in amino acids: CASSELDEKLFF. In DNA form, the CDR3 reads TGTGCCAGCAGTGAATTGGATGAAAAACTGTTTTTT.

The gene calls are TRBV27 and TRBJ2-4; D possibly corresponds to TRBD2 (5 bases). V was shortened by 7 bases and J by 7 bases, with 17 bases between the two germline ends. The CDR3 extends over 14 amino acids. The germline gives CDR1 MNHEY, CDR2 SMNVEV (reference sequence). In nucleotides, the CDR3 is TGTGCCAGCACCCCCGGAGGCTTGGGGAACATTCAGTACTTC. This sequence encodes CASTPGGLGNIQYF.

This clonotype was picked up a small number of times. The chain combines TRBV9 with TRBJ2-7, with 12 bases matching TRBD1. This CDR3 is 15 amino acids long. Germline loops: CDR1 SGDLS, CDR2 YYNGEE. J lost 4 bases, V lost 3 bases, and 5 bases had no gene match. The CDR3 loop is CASSAGTGGGYEQYF. CDR3 coding DNA: TGTGCCAGCAGCGCCGGGACAGGGGGCGGATACGAGCAGTACTTC.

The genes are TRBV20-1 and TRBJ2-7; D unclear. V gave up 5 bases and J gave up 1 base, with 9 bases separating them. CDR3 size: 12 residues. Germline V gene data show CDR1 as DFQATT and CDR2 as SNEGSKA (reference sequence). CDR3 amino acids: CSAPKGSYEQYF. The CDR3 nucleotides read TGCAGTGCTCCGAAGGGTTCCTACGAGCAGTACTTC.

The chain employs TRBV14 and TRBJ2-3; D ambiguous. V lost 1 base, J lost 2 bases, and 7 bases lay in between. Germline CDR1 is SGHDN and CDR2 is FVKESK. This CDR3 region has 14 residues. CDR3 DNA sequence: TGTGCCAGCAGCCAAGGCAGGCACACAGATACGCAGTATTTT. Its translation is CASSQGRHTDTQYF.

The rearrangement uses TRBV5-6 and TRBJ2-3, with D maybe TRBD2 (6 bases). Trimming stripped 1 base from V and 6 bases from J, with 15 bases between. The CDR3 covers 15 residues. CDR1 is SGHDT and CDR2 is YYEEEE in the germline V gene. For the CDR3, the DNA is TGTGCCAGCAGCTTGAGGCCCCAGGGACTGGATACGCAGTATTTT. Translated: CASSLRPQGLDTQYF.

This clonotype showed up just a few times. The germline gene is not matched at one end of the junction; a read error may be the cause. This chain uses TRBV25-1 with TRBJ1-2, with a weak D call TRBD1 (5 bases). The CDR3 length is 12 residues. Germline loops: CDR1 MGHDK, CDR2 SYGVNS. The CDR3 coding sequence is TGTGCCAGCGGTGACAGCAGCTATGGCTACACCTTC. Amino acids: CASGDSSYGYTF.

V and J are TRBV9 and TRBJ1-2; D is undetermined. Germline CDR1 and CDR2: SGDLS and YYNGEE. CDR3 length equals 20 residues. V was trimmed by 3 bases and J by 2 bases, leaving 29 bases between them. The CDR3 DNA is TGTGCCAGCAGCGCCCAAGAGACGCGGTTTGTGGATTCTTCAAACTATGGCTACACCTTC. It translates to CASSAQETRFVDSSNYGYTF.

The V call is TRBV6-6, the J call TRBJ1-4, with 9 bases that match TRBD1. The CDR3 sequence is 14 residues long. The germline CDR1 and CDR2 sequences are MNHNY and SVGAGI (reference sequence). The V gene end was trimmed by 2 bases and the J gene end by 11 bases; junction bases not matched to a gene: 6. CDR3 residues: CASSYGTGFEKLFF. The CDR3 DNA is TGTGCCAGCAGTTACGGGACAGGGTTTGAGAAACTGTTTTTT.

This clonotype showed up just a few times. The CDR3 nucleotides read TGTGCCAGCAGTACCCGGACAGCCCCCCAAGAGACCCAGTACTTC. Translating gives CASSTRTAPQETQYF. The chain links TRBV27 to TRBJ2-5; tentative D call: TRBD1 (6 bases). The CDR3 runs to 15 residues. Germline CDR1 reads MNHEY; CDR2 reads SMNVEV (reference sequence). Trimming cost V 5 bases and J 1 base, with 14 bases left between them.

This clonotype was observed a few times. The V and J genes are TRBV6-2 or TRBV6-3 and TRBJ2-4; unclear D gene. Germline V gene sequence: CDR1 MNHEY, CDR2 SVGEGT. Trimming stripped 8 bases from V and 0 bases from J, with 8 bases between. The CDR3 totals 13 residues. The CDR3 coding sequence is TGTGCCAGCGGGCGGCTAGCCAAAAACATTCAGTACTTC. This sequence encodes CASGRLAKNIQYF.

This chain joins TRBV5-1 and TRBJ1-2; 7 nucleotides align to TRBD1. The CDR3 is made up of 16 amino acids. Germline CDR1 and CDR2: SGHRS and YFSETQ. The J segment lost 5 bases and the V segment lost 4 bases, leaving 14 bases of the junction unmatched. CDR3 protein: CASSHFQTGTEYGYTF. CDR3 bases: TGCGCCAGCAGCCACTTTCAAACCGGGACAGAGTATGGCTACACCTTC.

This clonotype turned up a few times. The chain links TRBV12-5 to TRBJ2-1; 11 nucleotides match TRBD2. Per germline, CDR1 LGHNT and CDR2 FRNRAP. The CDR3 length is 17 residues. V was clipped by 1 base and J by 4 bases; unmatched bases: 6. DNA for the CDR3: TGTGCTAGTGGTTTGGGAACGACTAGCGGGGCTTACAATGAGCAGTTCTTC. Amino acids: CASGLGTTSGAYNEQFF.